The source of this T cell receptor beta chain is a study of T cell repertoires in ileal Crohn's disease (dated by TCRdb to the late 2010s). For the study in its entirety: At the time of surgery, around a third of patients were active smokers, and the median duration of disease was around eight years. A total of about 170 mucosal samples from roughly 60 patients were sequenced, with samples obtained at several locations on the surgical specimen and at postoperative endoscopy. Surgery was performed for a complication in all patients, with stricturing disease in roughly 61% and penetrating disease in approximately 40%. Endoscopic postoperative recurrence was defined as a Rutgeerts score above i0. The study ran alongside a multicentre cohort designed to identify predictors of early endoscopic recurrence after ileocolonic resection. Postoperative therapy was given to about half of the patients, with thiopurines administered to approximately twelve patients and anti-TNF agents administered to under 20 patients. TCR repertoire analysis was done in fewer than 65 Crohn's disease patients from a prospective multicentre cohort.

Beyond this particular receptor, the publication reports: Only a subgroup of patients, of unstated size, had their mucosal CD4 and CD8 T cells sorted and sequenced. A significantly higher proportion of clonal expansions was observed in active smokers at surgery than in non-smokers (approximately 28% vs 17%, p=0.02). Higher percentages of high-frequency clones at the time of surgery were linked to endoscopic recurrence, and every patient with clonality above 26.8% (18/57) had recurrence. More high-frequency clones were carried by sorted CD8 T cells than by CD4 T cells, suggesting that mucosal expansions were mainly CD8.

Adults with ileal or ileocolonic Crohn's disease and an indication for ileocolonic resection were eligible for inclusion. Whole ileal mucosal biopsies were stored frozen at -80°C before DNA extraction. A TRizol-based method was used to extract genomic DNA from the frozen whole biopsies, and the DNA was quantified with a NanoDrop 2000 spectrophotometer. For commercial TCRB immunosequencing, about 0.45 micrograms of biopsy DNA were submitted for each sample. CDR3 regions were amplified from genomic DNA by Adaptive Biotechnology using a two-step, amplification bias-controlled multiplex PCR. The first PCR used primers for every V and J gene segment; the second PCR added barcodes and Illumina adapters. CDR3 libraries were sequenced using an Illumina instrument. From the authors' description of their analysis: Analysis combined the vendor-provided pipelines with custom analysis of raw data in R/Bioconductor under R version 3.3.0. Clonality, ranging from 0 to 1, was calculated as the inverse of the normalised Shannon entropy of all productive clones. The repertoire share taken up by the top 100 clones defined high-frequency clones, and only clones that passed a 95% confidence test were kept. The Simpson index measured repertoire diversity, and the Morisita-Horn index measured overlap between samples. TCRdb limited this immuneACCESS table to in-frame rearrangements with V and J called. A share of clones is missing; checked studies link under half to unresolved V genes, and the rest is unexplained. The V and J calls and clone size are taken from that table; D and trimming were inferred from the DNA. In all, the sample holds over 25,000 clones, and roughly 77% of those were seen once. The ten largest clones represent 15% to 20% of the sample.

A word on this clone: What antigen it recognizes has not been identified. One base away there is no much larger clone; base qualities are not given.

V is pared back by 0 bases and J by 3 bases, with 9 bases lying between the germline termini. CDR1 and CDR2 are read off the germline V gene as SGHDT and YYEEEE. Inclusive of the bounding cysteine and phenylalanine, the CDR3 is 15 residues long. Just CDR3 DNA is preserved here, 45 bases in frame from base 1. The source is an adult with Crohn's disease. Sequencing used ileal tissue. The rearrangement combines TRBV5-6 with TRBJ2-2; the D gene cannot be named for sure. The CDR3 protein: CASSLGARDTGELFF. The nucleotide sequence reads as follows: TGTGCCAGCAGCTTGGGGGCTCGAGACACCGGGGAGCTGTTTTTT.